The source of this T cell receptor (beta chain) is a study of blood T cell repertoires in COVID-19. This table comes from immunoSEQ multiplex PCR, and its TCRdb copy is limited to in-frame clones, with some not included. The sample includes nearly 300,000 clones, roughly 80% of them seen just once. Enrolled during active infection, Seattle patients were then followed longitudinally. V was pared by 5 bases and J by 2 bases, with 2 bases of the junction left unmatched. Germline CDR1 is SGHTA and CDR2 is FQGTGA. The CDR3 length is 15 residues. The source material was peripheral blood. This clonotype was sampled from a human donor with COVID-19, enrolled during active disease. The donor label of this sample is uncertain. V is TRBV7-3 and J is TRBJ2-7; 14 bases map to TRBD2. The chain's CDR3 is CASSRLAGGAYEQYF. DNA of the CDR3: TGTGCCAGCAGCCGACTAGCGGGAGGGGCCTACGAGCAGTACTTC.